The 13 T cell receptor beta chains below were found in one sample sequenced in a study of CD8+CD57+ T cells in acquired aplastic anemia. The use of genomic DNA as template underpinned the TCR beta VDJ and CDR3 profiling. A single record per CDR3 protein comes from TCRdb applying MiXCR to the reads. The sample comprises around 500,000 distinct CDR3 sequences, less than 35% of which are singletons, and approximately 0.82% rests with the top ten. For sequencing, patients were chosen who had shown expansion of CD8+CD57+ cells by flow cytometry. The sequencing input was sorted CD4+, CD8+, or CD8+CD57+ T cells (not recorded which) from PBMCs. The receptors were gathered from a human donor with aplastic anemia.

A word on this clonotype: A read error may produce the germline difference seen at one junction end. This chain uses TRBV11-1 with TRBJ1-2; 8 bases match TRBD1. Per the germline V gene, CDR1 is SGHAT and CDR2 is FQDESV (reference sequence). This CDR3 region has 16 residues. CDR3 sequence reads: CASSSSRGRGDYGYAF. In DNA form, the CDR3 reads TGTGCCAGCAGTTCGAGCAGGGGGCGCGGGGACTATGGCTACGCCTTC.

This chain joins TRBV20-1 and TRBJ2-3; tentatively, D is TRBD2 (7 bases). V shed 4 bases and J shed 0 bases, with 20 bases lying between them. Germline values: CDR1 DFQATT, CDR2 SNEGSKA (reference sequence). The CDR3 covers 17 residues. CDR3 residues: CSATWAGARSSTDTQYF. In DNA, the CDR3 is TGCAGTGCTACGTGGGCGGGGGCCAGATCTAGCACAGATACGCAGTATTTT.

This clonotype was detected only a few times. This clone may be a read error of a much larger clone one base away. Without the conserved terminal phenylalanine or tryptophan, this CDR3 likely stems from a read error. The V call is TRBV25-1, the J call TRBJ1-3; 7 nucleotides line up with TRBD1. This CDR3 spans 17 amino acids. V trimming: 4 bases; J trimming: 1 base; junction bases outside the gene matches: 10. Germline-derived CDR1 and CDR2 are MGHDK and SYGVNS. CDR3 sequence (DNA): TGTGCCAGCAGTGCGCGACAGGGAACTCTTTCTGGAAACACCATATATCTT. As protein: CASSARQGTLSGNTIYL.

In this sample, this clonotype turned up many times. V is TRBV7-2 and J is TRBJ1-2; maybe TRBD1 (5 bases). The CDR3 is 13 residues long. CDR1 and CDR2 (germline): SGHTA, FQGNSA. The V gene lost 5 bases and the J gene lost 8 bases, with 15 bases spanning the gap. The CDR3: CASSPGLRRGYTF. The CDR3 DNA is TGTGCCAGCAGCCCGGGACTCAGGAGGGGCTACACCTTC.

In this sample, this clonotype turned up a few times. This chain connects TRBV11-2 to TRBJ1-3; 10 nucleotides align to TRBD1. V lost 4 bases, J lost 3 bases, and 6 bases stayed unmatched. The CDR3 runs 16 residues. CDR1 is SGHAT and CDR2 is FQNNGV in the germline V gene. The CDR3, as DNA: TGTGCCAGCAGCTCGTTGACAGGGGGCCTTGGAAACACCATATATTTT. Translating it yields CASSSLTGGLGNTIYF.

This clonotype was observed a handful of times. The V gene is TRBV9, the J gene TRBJ2-2; possibly TRBD1 for D (5 bases). CDR1 SGDLS and CDR2 YYNGEE come from the germline V gene. V was clipped by 0 bases and J by 0 bases, with 12 bases between them. The CDR3 length is 17 residues. Here the CDR3 DNA reads TGTGCCAGCAGCGTAGAACCGACAGCAGCGAACACCGGGGAGCTGTTTTTT. Translation: CASSVEPTAANTGELFF.

The V call is TRBV5-1, the J call TRBJ2-5; 7 nucleotides align to TRBD2. In germline, CDR1 is SGHRS, CDR2 YFSETQ. The CDR3 is 15 amino acids. V lost 4 bases to trimming and J lost 1 base; unmatched junction nucleotides: 7. The chain's CDR3 is CASSPSSGAQETQYF. The CDR3 nucleotides are TGCGCCAGCAGCCCCAGCAGCGGGGCCCAAGAGACCCAGTACTTC. Using reference TRBV5-1 and TRBJ2-5 for the parts outside the CDR3, the full variable domain is KAGVTQTPRYLIKTRGQQVTLSCSPISGHRSVSWYQQTPGQGLQFLFEYFSETQRNKGNFPGRFSGRQFSNSRSEMNVSTLELGDSALYLCASSPSSGAQETQYFGPGTRLLVL.

This clonotype was detected only once. V and J are TRBV24-1 and TRBJ2-1; the D is unclear. The CDR3 contains 13 residues. Germline CDR1 is KGHDR and CDR2 is SFDVKD. V lost 2 bases to trimming and J lost 6 bases, with 7 bases between them. The CDR3 loop is CATSDWVGNEQFF. The CDR3 DNA is TGTGCCACCAGTGATTGGGTGGGCAATGAGCAGTTCTTC.

This clonotype occurred many times. The chain uses TRBV7-8 and TRBJ1-2; 9 bases agree with TRBD1. CDR3 length: 17 residues. The trim removed 5 bases at V and 6 bases at J, leaving 16 bases unmatched. Germline-derived CDR1 and CDR2 are SGHVS and FQNEAQ. CDR3 nucleotide sequence: TGTGCCAGCAGCCCAGGCGGTAGGACAGGGGTATCGGATGGCTACACCTTC. Translated: CASSPGGRTGVSDGYTF. The full variable domain, its missing parts supplied by reference TRBV7-8 and TRBJ1-2, is GAGVSQSPRYKVAKRGQDVALRCDPISGHVSLFWYQQALGQGPEFLTYFQNEAQLDKSGLPSDRFFAERPEGSVSTLKIQRTQQEDSAVYLCASSPGGRTGVSDGYTFGSGTRLTVV.

J is TRBJ1-1 and V is TRBV12-3 or TRBV12-4; TRBD1 is a possible D gene (5 bases). The CDR3 runs 16 residues. Trimming removed 6 bases from V and 4 bases from J, with 21 bases in between. This CDR3 reads CASRPGGKAPSTEAFF. The DNA for the CDR3 is TGTGCCAGCAGACCGGGGGGGAAGGCCCCGAGCACTGAAGCTTTCTTT.

This clonotype has a count of ten or more. This chain links TRBV20-1 with TRBJ2-7, with TRBD2 matching 7 bases. Germline V gene lookup returns CDR1 DFQATT and CDR2 SNEGSKA (reference sequence). The V gene end was trimmed by 6 bases and the J gene end by 2 bases; junction bases not matched to a gene: 10. The CDR3 has 14 amino acids. CDR3 bases: TGCAGTGCGAGTGTACGGGGGGTTACCTACGAGCAGTACTTC. Protein sequence: CSASVRGVTYEQYF.

This clonotype was counted at least ten times. The chain recombines TRBV25-1 with TRBJ1-3, with TRBD1 matching 11 bases. Trimming at V came to 10 bases and at J to 8 bases, leaving 7 bases not matched to a gene. This CDR3 is 13 amino acids long. The germline gives CDR1 MGHDK, CDR2 SYGVNS. The CDR3 spells CATRDRGKYTIYF. DNA of the CDR3: TGTGCCACTAGGGACAGGGGGAAGTACACCATATATTTT.

The rearrangement uses TRBV7-3 and TRBJ2-7, with TRBD1 matching over 7 bases. The J segment lost 3 bases and the V segment lost 5 bases, leaving 10 bases of the junction unmatched. Germline V gene sequence: CDR1 SGHTA, CDR2 FQGTGA. This CDR3 spans 15 amino acids. CDR3 sequence: CASSTLRDSLYEQYF. The CDR3, as DNA: TGTGCCAGCAGCACCTTGAGGGACAGCCTCTACGAGCAGTACTTC.